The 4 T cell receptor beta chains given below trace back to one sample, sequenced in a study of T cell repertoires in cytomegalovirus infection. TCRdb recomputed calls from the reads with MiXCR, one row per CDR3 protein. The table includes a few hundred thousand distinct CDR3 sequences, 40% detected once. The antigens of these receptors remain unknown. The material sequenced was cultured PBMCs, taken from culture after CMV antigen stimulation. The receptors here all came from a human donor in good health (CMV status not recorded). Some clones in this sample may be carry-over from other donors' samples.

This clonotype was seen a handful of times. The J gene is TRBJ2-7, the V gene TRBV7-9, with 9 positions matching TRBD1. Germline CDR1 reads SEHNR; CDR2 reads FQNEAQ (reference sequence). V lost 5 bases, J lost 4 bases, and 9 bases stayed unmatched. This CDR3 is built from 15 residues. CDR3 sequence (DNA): TGTGCCAGCAGCCCGGGACAGGGTGTTATGTACGAGCAGTACTTC. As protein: CASSPGQGVMYEQYF.

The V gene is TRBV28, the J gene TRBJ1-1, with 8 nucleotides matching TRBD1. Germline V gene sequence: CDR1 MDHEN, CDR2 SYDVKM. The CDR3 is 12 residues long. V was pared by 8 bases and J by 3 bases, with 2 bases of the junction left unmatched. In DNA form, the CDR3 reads TGTGCCAGCCGCAGGGGGCACACTGAAGCTTTCTTT. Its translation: CASRRGHTEAFF.

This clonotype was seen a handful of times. The CDR3 sequence is CASSPVAGVTYEQYF. The CDR3 DNA is TGTGCCAGCAGTCCCGTAGCGGGGGTAACCTACGAGCAGTACTTC. V and J are TRBV28 and TRBJ2-7; 9 nucleotides match TRBD2. The CDR3 runs 15 residues. With V trimmed by 5 bases and J by 2 bases, 7 bases remained unmatched. CDR1 MDHEN and CDR2 SYDVKM come from the germline V gene.

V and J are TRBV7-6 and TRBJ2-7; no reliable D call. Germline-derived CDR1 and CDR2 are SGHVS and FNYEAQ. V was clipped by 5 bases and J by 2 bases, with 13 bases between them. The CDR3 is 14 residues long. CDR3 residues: CASSPFGSPYEQYF. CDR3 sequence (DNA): TGTGCCAGCAGCCCTTTCGGAAGCCCCTACGAGCAGTACTTC.